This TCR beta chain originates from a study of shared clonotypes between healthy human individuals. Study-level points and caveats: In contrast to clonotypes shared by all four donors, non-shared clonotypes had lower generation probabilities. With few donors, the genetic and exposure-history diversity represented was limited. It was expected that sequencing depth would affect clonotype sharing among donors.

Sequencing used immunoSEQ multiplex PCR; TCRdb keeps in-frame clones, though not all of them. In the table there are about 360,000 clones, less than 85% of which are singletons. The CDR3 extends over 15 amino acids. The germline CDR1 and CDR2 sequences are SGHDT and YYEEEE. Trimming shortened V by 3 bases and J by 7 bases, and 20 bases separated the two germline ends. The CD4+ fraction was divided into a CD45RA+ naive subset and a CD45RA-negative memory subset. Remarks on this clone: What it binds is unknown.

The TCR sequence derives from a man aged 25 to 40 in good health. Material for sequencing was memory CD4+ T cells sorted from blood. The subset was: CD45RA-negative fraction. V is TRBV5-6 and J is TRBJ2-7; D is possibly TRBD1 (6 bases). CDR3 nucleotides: TGTGCCAGCAGCTATACAGGACAGAATACGGGGGAGCAGTACTTC. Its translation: CASSYTGQNTGEQYF.